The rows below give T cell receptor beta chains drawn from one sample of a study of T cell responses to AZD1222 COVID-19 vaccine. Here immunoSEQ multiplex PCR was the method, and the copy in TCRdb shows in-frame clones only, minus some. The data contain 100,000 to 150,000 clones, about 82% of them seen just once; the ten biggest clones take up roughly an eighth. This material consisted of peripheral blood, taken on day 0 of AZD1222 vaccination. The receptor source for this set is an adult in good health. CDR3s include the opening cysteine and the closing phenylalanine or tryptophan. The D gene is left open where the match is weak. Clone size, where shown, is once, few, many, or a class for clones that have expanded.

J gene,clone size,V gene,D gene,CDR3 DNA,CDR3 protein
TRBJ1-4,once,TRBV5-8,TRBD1,TGTGCCAGCAGCGAATCTACCGGGACAGGGGTTGAAAAACTGTTTTTT,CASSESTGTGVEKLFF
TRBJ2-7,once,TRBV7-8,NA,TGTGCCAGCAGCCCGGAGCCCCTGCCCTCCTACGAGCAGTACTTC,CASSPEPLPSYEQYF
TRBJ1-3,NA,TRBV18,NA,TGTGCCAGCTCACCGGGCGGAAGAAACACCATATATTTT,CASSPGGRNTIYF
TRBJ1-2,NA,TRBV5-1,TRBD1,TGCGCCAGCAGCTTGGAGCTAGGTACAGGGGGCTCGAATGGCTACACCTTC,CASSLELGTGGSNGYTF
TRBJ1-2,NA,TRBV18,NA,TGTGCCAGCTCACCCCGGGCCCAAGAGAACTATGGCTACACCTTC,CASSPRAQENYGYTF
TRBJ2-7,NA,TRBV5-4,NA,TGTGCCAGCAGCTCAACCGGGACGTCTGGAGAGCAGTACTTC,CASSSTGTSGEQYF
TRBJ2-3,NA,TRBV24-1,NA,TGTGCCACCAGTGGGACGGCGACAGGCACAGATACGCAGTATTTT,CATSGTATGTDTQYF
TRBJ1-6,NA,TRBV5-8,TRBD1,TGTGCCAGCAGCCCGGACAGGATTAATTCACCCCTCCACTTT,CASSPDRINSPLHF
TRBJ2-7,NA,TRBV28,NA,TGTGCCAGCAGTCCAGGAGGGTTGCGGGCTAGCTCCTACGAGCAGTACTTC,CASSPGGLRASSYEQYF
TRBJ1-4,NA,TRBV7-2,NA,TGTGCCAGCAGCGTAGTACCAGGGACAACTAATGAAAAACTGTTTTTT,CASSVVPGTTNEKLFF
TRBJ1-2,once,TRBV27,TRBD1,TGTGCCAGCAGTCAGAACCGGGACAGCTATGGCTACACCTTC,CASSQNRDSYGYTF
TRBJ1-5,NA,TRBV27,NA,TGTGCCAGCAGTTTCTCCCTGAATCAGCCCCAGCATTTT,CASSFSLNQPQHF
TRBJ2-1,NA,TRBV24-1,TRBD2,TGTGCCACCAGTGATGCGACTAGCGGGATAAGTGAGCAGTTCTTC,CATSDATSGISEQFF
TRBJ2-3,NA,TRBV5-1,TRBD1,TGCGCCAGCAGCCAAACGGGACAGGACACAGATACGCAGTATTTT,CASSQTGQDTDTQYF
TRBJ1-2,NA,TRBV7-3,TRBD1,TGTGCCAGCAGCTACCAGGGGGGAGACTATGGCTACACCTTC,CASSYQGGDYGYTF
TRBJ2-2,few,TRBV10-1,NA,TGCGCCAGCAACGGGGGGCCAGACACCGGGGAGCTGTTTTTT,CASNGGPDTGELFF
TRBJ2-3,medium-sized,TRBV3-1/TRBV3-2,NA,TGTGCCAGCAGCCAAGTGGGGTGGGGCGGAGATACGCAGTATTTT,CASSQVGWGGDTQYF
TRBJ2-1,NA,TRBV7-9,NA,TGTGCCAGCAGCTTAGGTGGGGACTACAATGAGCAGTTCTTC,CASSLGGDYNEQFF
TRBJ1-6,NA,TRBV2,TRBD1,TGTGCCAGCAGTGACCCAGGGGGGTCACCCCTCCACTTT,CASSDPGGSPLHF
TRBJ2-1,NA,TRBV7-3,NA,TGTGCCAGCAGCCCTAACGGGGGCCAGTACAATGAGCAGTTCTTC,CASSPNGGQYNEQFF
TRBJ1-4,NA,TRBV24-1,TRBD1,TGTGCCACCAGTGATCCTTCCGGGACAGGGGACGAAAAACTGTTTTTT,CATSDPSGTGDEKLFF
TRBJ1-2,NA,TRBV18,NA,TGTGCCAGCTCACCTATTTTGCGGGGGATCGATGGCTACACCTTC,CASSPILRGIDGYTF
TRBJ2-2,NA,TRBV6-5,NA,TGTGCCAGCAGTTACTCGAACACCGGGGAGCTGTTTTTT,CASSYSNTGELFF
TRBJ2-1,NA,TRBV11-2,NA,TGTGCCAGCAGCTCGAGACTAGTTTCCTACAATGAGCAGTTCTTC,CASSSRLVSYNEQFF
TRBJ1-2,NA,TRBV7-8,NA,TGTGCCAGCAGCTGGGGGGACTATGGCTACACCTTC,CASSWGDYGYTF
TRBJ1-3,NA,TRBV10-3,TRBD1,TGTGCCATCAGCCCAGACAGGGCCCAGAACACCATATATTTT,CAISPDRAQNTIYF
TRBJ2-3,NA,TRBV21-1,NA,TGTGCCAGCAGCAAATCACAGGACACAGATACGCAGTATTTT,CASSKSQDTDTQYF
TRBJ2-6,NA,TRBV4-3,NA,TGCGCCAGCAGCCAAGCCAGGGACTCTGGGGCCAACGTCCTGACTTTC,CASSQARDSGANVLTF
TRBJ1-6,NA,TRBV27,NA,TGTGCCAGCAGTGAAGAAGGGCCCCCGTGGAATTCACCCCTCCACTTT,CASSEEGPPWNSPLHF
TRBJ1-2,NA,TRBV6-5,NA,TGTGCCAGCAGTTATGAGGGATTTAACGGCTACACCTTC,CASSYEGFNGYTF
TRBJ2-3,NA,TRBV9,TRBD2,TGTGCCAGCAGCTTAAGCGGGAGGGCCACAGATACGCAGTATTTT,CASSLSGRATDTQYF
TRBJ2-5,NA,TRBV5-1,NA,TGCGCCAGCAGCTTGGGGGCAGCCGAAGAGACCCAGTACTTC,CASSLGAAEETQYF
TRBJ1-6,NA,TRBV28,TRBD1,TGTGCCAGCAGTTGGGGACAGGGGATAATTTCGGGTAATTCACCCCTCCACTTT,CASSWGQGIISGNSPLHF
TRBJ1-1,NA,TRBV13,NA,TGTGCCAGCAGCTTCAGGGGAGCTGAAGCTTTCTTT,CASSFRGAEAFF
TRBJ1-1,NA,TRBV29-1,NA,TGCAGCGTTAGATCGCCTAGGACTGAAGCTTTCTTT,CSVRSPRTEAFF
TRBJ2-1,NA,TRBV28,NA,TGTGCCAGCACCGATACCAGAGGGACCGGTTACAATGAGCAGTTCTTC,CASTDTRGTGYNEQFF
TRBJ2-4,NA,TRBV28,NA,TGTGCCAGCGGGGAGGGGGCCGAAAACATTCAGTACTTC,CASGEGAENIQYF
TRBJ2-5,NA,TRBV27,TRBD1,TGTGCCAGCAGTATCGGGACAGAAGAGACCCAGTACTTC,CASSIGTEETQYF
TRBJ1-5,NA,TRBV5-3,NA,TGTGCCAGACGGCTTCGCTTATGGGAGCAGCCCCAGCATTTT,CARRLRLWEQPQHF
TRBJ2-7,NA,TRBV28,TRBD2,TGTGCCAGCAGATCCGGGACTAGCGGGTTCCACGAGCAGTACTTC,CASRSGTSGFHEQYF
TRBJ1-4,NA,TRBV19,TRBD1,TGTGCCAGTAGTCGCCTCTTACAGGGGAGTTATGAAAAACTGTTTTTT,CASSRLLQGSYEKLFF
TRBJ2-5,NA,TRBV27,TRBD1,TGTGCCAGCAGTGAACGGGACAGGGGGCTGGAGACCCAGTACTTC,CASSERDRGLETQYF